This T cell receptor (beta chain) is from a study of shared clonotypes between healthy human individuals. There are 18 residues in the CDR3. The germline gives CDR1 MNHEY, CDR2 SMNVEV (reference sequence). J lost 4 bases, V lost 0 bases, and 10 bases had no gene match. Using immunoSEQ multiplex PCR, the repertoire was profiled, and TCRdb retains in-frame clones only, with some absent. In the table there are about half a million clones, 70% to 85% of which are singletons. This clone was observed once. This chain uses TRBV27 with TRBJ2-5, with TRBD1 matching 11 bases. The source material was PBMCs. This receptor was taken from a woman aged 40 to 50 in good health. Some clones in this sample may be carry-over from other donors' samples. In DNA form, the CDR3 reads TGTGCCAGCAGTTTATCCCCCCCGCGGACAGGGGGCGGAGAGACCCAGTACTTC. Protein sequence: CASSLSPPRTGGGETQYF.